This is a list of T cell receptor beta chains from one sample in a study of cytomegalovirus exposure and HLA in healthy donors. Profiled with immunoSEQ multiplex PCR; TCRdb holds only in-frame clones, not every one. The table has about 200,000 clones, about 86% seen once. Sequences were obtained from PBMCs. Receptors were obtained from a woman under 30 in good health and CMV-seronegative. The CDR3 runs from the conserved cysteine through the conserved F or W. Fields, in order: J gene, clone size, D gene, V gene, CDR3 protein, CDR3 DNA. D genes are given only for firm matches. Part of the rows lack a size; the others show once, few, many or a class for expanded clones.

>TRBJ2-7|-|-|TRBV19
CASTADFGGSSEQYF
TGTGCCAGTACCGCCGACTTTGGAGGGAGTAGCGAGCAGTACTTC
>TRBJ2-1|-|-|TRBV6-4
CASSLNPTRYNEQFF
TGTGCCAGCAGTCTGAACCCCACACGCTACAATGAGCAGTTCTTC
>TRBJ2-1|-|-|TRBV27
CASTLIRGNEQFF
TGTGCCAGCACCCTAATCCGGGGGAATGAGCAGTTCTTC
>TRBJ2-2|-|TRBD2|TRBV4-1
CASSQELGLAGGPGAGELFF
TGCGCCAGCAGCCAAGAACTTGGACTAGCGGGAGGGCCTGGGGCCGGGGAGCTGTTTTTT
>TRBJ2-1|-|-|TRBV28
CASSLTRVSYNEQFF
TGTGCCAGCAGTTTAACCAGGGTATCCTACAATGAGCAGTTCTTC
>TRBJ2-7|-|TRBD2|TRBV6-6
CASSLAGDSSYEQYF
TGTGCCAGCAGCCTTGCGGGAGACAGCTCCTACGAGCAGTACTTC
>TRBJ2-7|-|-|TRBV5-3
CARSSPQRLQYF
TGTGCCAGAAGCTCCCCTCAGCGGTTGCAGTACTTC
>TRBJ2-3|-|TRBD2|TRBV5-4
CASSLSGSSTDTQYF
TGTGCCAGCAGCCTTAGCGGGTCTAGCACAGATACGCAGTATTTT
>TRBJ2-1|-|TRBD2|TRBV6-5
CATRTSGYDEQFF
TGTGCCACCCGGACTAGTGGTTACGATGAGCAGTTCTTC
>TRBJ2-1|few|-|TRBV6-5
CASSYSSSYNEQFF
TGTGCCAGCAGTTACTCTAGCTCCTACAATGAGCAGTTCTTC
>TRBJ2-7|-|TRBD1|TRBV13
CASSPGQSYEQYF
TGTGCCAGCAGTCCGGGACAGTCCTACGAGCAGTACTTC
>TRBJ1-1|-|-|TRBV14
CASSQGVFLTEAFF
TGTGCCAGCAGCCAAGGAGTCTTCTTGACTGAAGCTTTCTTT
>TRBJ2-1|-|-|TRBV9
CASSVVSAGSYNEQFF
TGTGCCAGCAGCGTAGTCTCTGCGGGCTCCTACAATGAGCAGTTCTTC
>TRBJ1-2|-|TRBD1|TRBV2
CASSVRTGAGYTF
TGTGCCAGCAGTGTCCGTACAGGGGCTGGCTACACCTTC
>TRBJ1-2|-|TRBD1|TRBV4-3
CASSQRTGTNYGYTF
TGCGCCAGCAGCCAAAGGACAGGGACTAACTATGGCTACACCTTC
>TRBJ2-5|-|TRBD1|TRBV5-5
CASSFFTGATAETQYF
TGTGCCAGCAGCTTTTTTACAGGGGCGACTGCTGAGACCCAGTACTTC
>TRBJ1-1|once|TRBD1|TRBV7-9
CASSLSDRATEAFF
TGTGCCAGCAGCTTATCAGACAGGGCCACTGAAGCTTTCTTT
>TRBJ1-1|few|-|TRBV30
CAWSVLGQAFF
TGTGCCTGGAGTGTACTGGGCCAAGCTTTCTTT
>TRBJ2-7|-|-|TRBV28
CASSPRGRSYEQYF
TGTGCCAGCAGTCCCAGGGGCCGATCCTACGAGCAGTACTTC
>TRBJ1-1|-|TRBD1|TRBV7-9
CASSSQDRGPEAFF
TGTGCCAGCAGCTCCCAGGACAGGGGGCCTGAAGCTTTCTTT
>TRBJ2-2|-|-|TRBV5-1
CASSYRGTGELFF
TGCGCCAGCAGCTACCGAGGGACCGGGGAGCTGTTTTTT
>TRBJ2-5|-|TRBD2|TRBV28
CASSTHGLAGRETQYF
TGTGCCAGCAGTACCCACGGACTAGCGGGAAGAGAGACCCAGTACTTC
>TRBJ2-7|-|-|TRBV18
CASSPPGGGSEQYF
TGTGCCAGCTCACCACCGGGAGGAGGGAGCGAGCAGTACTTC
>TRBJ2-5|-|-|TRBV5-4
CASSLANQETQYF
TGTGCCAGCAGCTTGGCTAACCAAGAGACCCAGTACTTC
>TRBJ2-7|few|-|TRBV27
CASRGRSYEQYF
TGTGCCAGCCGCGGAAGGTCCTACGAGCAGTACTTC
>TRBJ1-2|-|TRBD1|TRBV7-6
CASSINPGQGNYGYTF
TGTGCCAGCAGCATTAACCCGGGACAGGGGAACTATGGCTACACCTTC
>TRBJ1-2|-|-|TRBV6-5
CASSYSEPGGYTF
TGTGCCAGCAGTTACTCGGAGCCGGGAGGCTACACCTTC
>TRBJ2-1|-|TRBD2|TRBV7-9
CASSAGEGFYNEQFF
TGTGCCAGCAGCGCCGGGGAGGGGTTTTACAATGAGCAGTTCTTC
>TRBJ2-6|-|-|TRBV4-1
CASSQYTVSGANVLTF
TGCGCCAGCAGCCAATATACAGTCTCTGGGGCCAACGTCCTGACTTTC
>TRBJ2-5|-|TRBD2|TRBV5-4
CASSLASGRLHF
TGTGCCAGCAGCTTGGCTAGCGGGAGGCTTCACTTC
>TRBJ1-2|-|-|TRBV5-5
CASSLTDSNYGYTF
TGTGCCAGCAGCTTGACAGATTCTAACTATGGCTACACCTTC
>TRBJ2-1|-|TRBD2|TRBV11-2
CASSRNGAGGYNEQFF
TGTGCCAGCAGCCGGAACGGGGCGGGAGGGTACAATGAGCAGTTCTTC
>TRBJ2-3|-|-|TRBV7-8
CASSTRTSTDTQYF
TGTGCCAGCAGCACGAGGACTAGCACAGATACGCAGTATTTT
>TRBJ2-5|-|-|TRBV15
CATSRVRGGGETQYF
TGTGCCACCAGCAGGGTTCGGGGAGGAGGGGAGACCCAGTACTTC
>TRBJ1-4|-|-|TRBV6-1
CASRDRLNEKLFF
TGTGCCAGCCGTGACAGGCTTAATGAAAAACTGTTTTTT
>TRBJ2-3|-|TRBD2|TRBV10-3
CAISESAGPSHHTQYF
TGTGCCATCAGTGAGTCAGCGGGGCCCAGCCACCATACGCAGTATTTT
>TRBJ2-3|-|-|TRBV6-5
CASSSSADTQYF
TGTGCCAGCAGTTCTAGTGCAGATACGCAGTATTTT
>TRBJ1-2|-|TRBD1|TRBV4-1
CASSQVRTGGNGYTF
TGCGCCAGCAGCCAAGTCCGGACAGGGGGGAATGGCTACACCTTC